These 27 T cell receptor beta chains originate from one sample sequenced in a study of cytomegalovirus exposure and HLA in healthy donors. The PCR employed 60 Vbeta primers together with 13 Jbeta primers. Assay: immunoSEQ multiplex PCR; the TCRdb copy retains only in-frame clones and omits some. The table records some 95,000 clones, approximately 77% of them present only once. Sequenced sample: PBMCs. The receptors derive from a woman in her 40s in good health and CMV-seronegative.

This chain links TRBV19 with TRBJ2-3, with 11 positions matching TRBD2. Germline-derived CDR1 and CDR2 are LNHDA and SQIVND (reference sequence). V lost 6 bases and J lost 4; bases outside the gene matches: 6. The CDR3 sequence is 15 residues long. This CDR3 reads CASRNSGGAADTQYF. CDR3 DNA sequence: TGTGCCAGTAGGAATAGCGGGGGGGCGGCAGATACGCAGTATTTT.

The V call is TRBV30, the J call TRBJ1-4; 10 nucleotides match TRBD1. The J segment lost 13 bases and the V segment lost 3 bases, leaving 11 bases of the junction unmatched. This CDR3 contains 14 residues. The germline V gene has CDR1 GTSNPN and CDR2 SVGIG (reference sequence). CDR3 protein: CAWSGTGDVQRLFF. In nucleotides, the CDR3 is TGTGCCTGGAGCGGGACAGGGGACGTGCAAAGACTGTTTTTT.

On this clone itself: At one of its ends the junction is not consistent with the germline gene, which may arise from a read error. J is TRBJ1-6 and V is TRBV2; 8 bases agree with TRBD1. Germline loops: CDR1 SNHLY, CDR2 FYNNEI. The CDR3 sequence is 14 residues long. The CDR3 here is CASREAGGWTPLHF. The CDR3 bases are TGTGCCAGCAGGGAAGCAGGGGGCTGGACACCCCTCCACTTT.

The chain has TRBV14 and TRBJ1-1, with TRBD1 matching 7 bases. Germline V gene data show CDR1 as SGHDN and CDR2 as FVKESK. This CDR3 has 13 residues. Trimming took 5 bases from V and 8 from J; bases not matched to a gene: 8. In DNA, the CDR3 is TGTGCCAGCAGCGCACAGGGGATGTCGGAAGCTTTCTTT. Translating it yields CASSAQGMSEAFF.

The chain is built from TRBV29-1 and TRBJ1-2; D gene uncertain. The CDR3 contains 13 residues. The V gene's germline CDR1 is SQVTM and CDR2 ANQGSEA. V was trimmed by 4 bases and J by 8 bases, leaving 17 bases between them. The CDR3 loop is CSVGSFLRRGYTF. CDR3 nucleotide sequence: TGCAGCGTTGGATCTTTCCTCCGGCGGGGCTACACCTTC.

V and J are TRBV4-1 and TRBJ2-1; TRBD1 agrees at 8 bases. The CDR3 has 15 amino acids. V lost 4 bases, J lost 2 bases, and 4 bases stayed unmatched. Germline assignment: CDR1 MGHRA and CDR2 YSYEKL. CDR3 region: CASSPGQGPYNEQFF. The DNA for the CDR3 is TGCGCCAGCAGCCCTGGACAGGGTCCCTACAATGAGCAGTTCTTC.

This chain connects TRBV5-1 to TRBJ1-4; the match to TRBD1 covers 8 bases. Unmatched junction bases numbered 6, after V lost 1 base and J lost 1 base. The CDR3 runs 17 residues. The germline V gene encodes CDR1 SGHRS and CDR2 YFSETQ. Here the CDR3 DNA reads TGCGCCAGCAGCTTGTTTCCAACAGGGGGAACTAATGAAAAACTGTTTTTT. Translating gives CASSLFPTGGTNEKLFF.

The chain has TRBV13 and TRBJ2-2; 8 bases are shared with TRBD1. Germline trimming cut 2 bases from V and 1 base from J; bases unmatched to any gene: 3. Looked up from germline, CDR1 is PRHDT and CDR2 is FYEKMQ (reference sequence). The CDR3 length is 16 residues. The CDR3: CASSLPGTGNTGELFF. The CDR3 DNA sequence: TGTGCCAGCAGCTTACCGGGGACAGGGAACACCGGGGAGCTGTTTTTT.

The V and J genes are TRBV19 and TRBJ1-4, with 7 bases aligning to TRBD1. V lost 0 bases to trimming and J lost 0 bases; unmatched junction nucleotides: 10. Germline loops: CDR1 LNHDA, CDR2 SQIVND (reference sequence). The CDR3 is made up of 19 amino acids. DNA for the CDR3: TGTGCCAGTAGTATAGAGGCGATGGGGACAGCTACAACTAATGAAAAACTGTTTTTT. It is translated as CASSIEAMGTATTNEKLFF.

The chain joins TRBV6-5 to TRBJ2-7; a weak D match, TRBD2 (5 bases). The CDR3 loop spans 12 amino acids. CDR1 is MNHEY and CDR2 is SVGAGI in the germline V gene. The ends were cut back, 6 bases at V and 4 bases at J, with 10 bases in the middle. This CDR3 is CASRGEGYEQYF. CDR3 in DNA: TGTGCCAGCAGGGGTGAGGGTTACGAGCAGTACTTC.

The rearrangement links TRBV7-9 to TRBJ2-5; TRBD1 aligns across 9 bases. The CDR3 runs to 14 residues. From germline, CDR1 is SEHNR and CDR2 FQNEAQ (reference sequence). V trimming: 3 bases; J trimming: 5 bases; junction bases outside the gene matches: 4. CDR3 protein: CASSLGQGYETQYF. The CDR3 region has the DNA TGTGCCAGCAGCTTGGGACAGGGATACGAGACCCAGTACTTC.

The rearrangement uses TRBV19 and TRBJ1-2; tentatively, D is TRBD1 (6 bases). With 9 bases removed from V and 2 bases from J, the gap between germline ends came to 13 bases. This CDR3 comprises 13 residues. CDR1 is LNHDA and CDR2 is SQIVND in the germline V gene (reference sequence). The DNA for the CDR3 is TGTGCCAGCAGTCCAGGGGTAAACTATGGCTACACCTTC. Translated, it gives CASSPGVNYGYTF.

Comments on this clone: Other DNA sequences in the same sample also yield this CDR3. This chain's CDR3 is CASSPQGHSGYTF. The CDR3 nucleotides are TGCGCCAGCAGCCCACAGGGCCATAGCGGCTACACCTTC. The chain links TRBV4-1 to TRBJ1-2; perhaps TRBD1 as D (6 bases). CDR1 and CDR2 from the germline V gene are MGHRA and YSYEKL. The germline V and J ends were trimmed by 4 bases and 8 bases, with 14 bases remaining between them. CDR3 length: 13 residues.

The chain couples TRBV27 to TRBJ2-5, with D unclear. The length of the CDR3 is 12 residues. CDR1 and CDR2 from the germline V gene are MNHEY and SMNVEV (reference sequence). Trimming cost V 6 bases and J 13 bases, with 18 bases left between them. The CDR3 loop reads CASSTGPAAPYF. As DNA, the CDR3 is TGTGCCAGCAGCACGGGTCCCGCGGCGCCGTACTTC.

V gene TRBV7-6 combines with J gene TRBJ2-7; no reliable D call. CDR1 and CDR2 (germline): SGHVS, FNYEAQ. The V end was cut by 6 bases, the J end by 0 bases, with 12 bases between. CDR3 length: 14 amino acids. This chain's CDR3 is CASSPTPSSYEQYF. In nucleotides, the CDR3 is TGTGCCAGCAGTCCGACTCCTAGCTCCTACGAGCAGTACTTC. The whole variable domain, filled in from reference TRBV7-6 and TRBJ2-7, reads GAGVSQSPRYKVTKRGQDVALRCDPISGHVSLYWYRQALGQGPEFLTYFNYEAQQDKSGLPNDRFSAERPEGSISTLTIQRTEQRDSAMYRCASSPTPSSYEQYFGPGTRLTVT.

This chain links TRBV7-3 with TRBJ1-6; D not resolved. This CDR3 has 16 residues. V was trimmed by 2 bases and J by 7 bases, leaving 15 bases between them. From germline, CDR1 is SGHTA and CDR2 FQGTGA. The CDR3 nucleotides read TGTGCCAGCAGCTTACGGGCCGCGTCGGGGAATTCACCCCTCCACTTT. Encoded protein: CASSLRAASGNSPLHF.

The count of this clone is one. The rearrangement uses TRBV9 and TRBJ1-2; 7 bases fit TRBD1. J lost 5 bases, V lost 0 bases, and 7 bases had no gene match. Germline loops: CDR1 SGDLS, CDR2 YYNGEE. The CDR3 is 15 amino acids. The CDR3 DNA sequence: TGTGCCAGCAGCGTAGGAGACAGGGACACTTATGGCTACACCTTC. Translating it yields CASSVGDRDTYGYTF. Drawing the rest from reference TRBV9 and TRBJ1-2, the complete variable domain is DSGVTQTPKHLITATGQRVTLRCSPRSGDLSVYWYQQSLDQGLQFLIQYYNGEERAKGNILERFSAQQFPDLHSELNLSSLELGDSALYFCASSVGDRDTYGYTFGSGTRLTVV.

This sequence joins TRBV6-1 and TRBJ1-1; TRBD1 might be the D (6 bases). Trimming cost V 2 bases and J 0 bases, with 16 bases left between them. The length of the CDR3 is 17 residues. Germline V gene lookup returns CDR1 MNHNS and CDR2 SASEGT. The CDR3 sequence is CASSEFLWGQLNTEAFF. The CDR3 nucleotides read TGTGCCAGCAGTGAATTCTTATGGGGGCAGCTGAACACTGAAGCTTTCTTT.

The chain links TRBV6-5 to TRBJ1-1, with D maybe TRBD1 (5 bases). The ends were cut back, 0 bases at V and 1 base at J, with 9 bases in the middle. Germline V gene lookup returns CDR1 MNHEY and CDR2 SVGAGI. The CDR3 has 15 amino acids. CDR3 protein: CASSYSLTGNTEAFF. CDR3 bases: TGTGCCAGCAGTTACTCCTTAACAGGGAACACTGAAGCTTTCTTT.

The chain combines TRBV4-1 with TRBJ1-1; no firm D call. The CDR3 totals 13 residues. V was shortened by 4 bases and J by 1 base, with 7 bases between the two germline ends. CDR1 is MGHRA, CDR2 YSYEKL, per germline. The CDR3 reads CASSPTENTEAFF. CDR3 DNA: TGCGCCAGCAGCCCAACAGAGAACACTGAAGCTTTCTTT.

This clone was detected only once. The rearrangement uses TRBV5-1 and TRBJ2-5; 14 positions match TRBD2. The length of the CDR3 is 16 residues. Trimming removed 4 bases from V and 6 bases from J; junction bases left unmatched: 8. Looked up from germline, CDR1 is SGHRS and CDR2 is YFSETQ. The CDR3 sequence: CASSGTTSGGAKTQYF. The CDR3 bases are TGCGCCAGCAGCGGGACGACTAGCGGGGGGGCCAAGACCCAGTACTTC.

The chain uses TRBV27 and TRBJ2-1, with D perhaps matching TRBD2 (6 bases). Germline V gives CDR1 MNHEY, CDR2 SMNVEV (reference sequence). Trimming stripped 5 bases from V and 8 bases from J, with 16 bases between. The CDR3 is 14 residues long. CDR3 nucleotides: TGTGCCAGCAGTACCGGGACTCAGAGGGATGAGCAGTTCTTC. This translates into CASSTGTQRDEQFF.

This clone has a single count. The J gene is TRBJ1-2, the V gene TRBV6-5; TRBD1 aligns across 8 bases. CDR1 MNHEY and CDR2 SVGAGI come from the germline V gene. This CDR3 comprises 14 residues. V lost 6 bases, J lost 4 bases, and 7 bases stayed unmatched. The CDR3 sequence is CASSRTGIGYGYTF. CDR3 sequence (DNA): TGTGCCAGCAGCCGGACAGGGATTGGCTATGGCTACACCTTC.

V and J are TRBV7-9 and TRBJ2-1, with 9 nucleotides matching TRBD2. Germline CDR1 reads SEHNR; CDR2 reads FQNEAQ (reference sequence). Losses at the gene ends were 4 bases for V and 5 bases for J; bases not matched to a gene: 6. This CDR3 comprises 15 residues. Written as DNA, the CDR3 is TGTGCCAGCAGCTCGTTGCGGGGGGGCCACAATGAGCAGTTCTTC. It yields the protein CASSSLRGGHNEQFF. The complete variable domain, with remaining parts taken from reference TRBV7-9 and TRBJ2-1, reads DTGVSQNPRHKITKRGQNVTFRCDPISEHNRLYWYRQTLGQGPEFLTYFQNEAQLEKSRLLSDRFSAERPKGSFSTLEIQRTEQGDSAMYLCASSSLRGGHNEQFFGPGTRLTVL.

The J gene is TRBJ2-7, the V gene TRBV15; maybe TRBD2 (5 bases). Germline CDR1 is LNHNV and CDR2 is YYDKDF (reference sequence). V lost 5 bases, J lost 2 bases, and 10 bases lay in between. The CDR3 length is 13 residues. CDR3 DNA: TGTGCCACCAGCGGGGAGCGAACCTACGAGCAGTACTTC. It translates to CATSGERTYEQYF. The full variable domain, its missing parts supplied by reference TRBV15 and TRBJ2-7, is DAMVIQNPRYQVTQFGKPVTLSCSQTLNHNVMYWYQQKSSQAPKLLFHYYDKDFNNEADTPDNFQSRRPNTSFCFLDIRSPGLGDTAMYLCATSGERTYEQYFGPGTRLTVT.

This clone was seen more than once but under ten times. The chain joins TRBV5-1 to TRBJ2-3; 7 nucleotides match TRBD2. CDR3 length: 16 residues. J lost 2 bases, V lost 0 bases, and 6 bases had no gene match. Germline V gene lookup returns CDR1 SGHRS and CDR2 YFSETQ. CDR3 residues: CASSLGIAGVTDTQYF. In DNA form, the CDR3 reads TGCGCCAGCAGCTTGGGGATAGCGGGTGTCACAGATACGCAGTATTTT.

This clone was seen just once. The chain couples TRBV29-1 to TRBJ1-2, with 7 bases fitting TRBD1. Germline V CDR1 and CDR2: SQVTM, ANQGSEA. The CDR3 loop spans 13 amino acids. The V gene end was trimmed by 7 bases and the J gene end by 2 bases; junction bases not matched to a gene: 7. CDR3 DNA: TGCAGCGCCAAAAGACAGGGCAACTATGGCTACACCTTC. Its translation: CSAKRQGNYGYTF.